This T cell receptor (beta chain) was sequenced for a study of blood T cell repertoires in COVID-19. The CDR3 runs to 14 residues. Trimming at V came to 5 bases and at J to 3 bases, leaving 3 bases not matched to a gene. Germline V gives CDR1 SGHTA, CDR2 FQGNSA. The data were produced by immunoSEQ multiplex PCR, yet TCRdb's version contains in-frame clones alone and is incomplete. The sample holds a few hundred thousand clones; 91% are singletons and the top ten take 0.95% to 1.5%. The chain joins TRBV7-2 to TRBJ2-3, with 9 bases lining up with TRBD2. Specimen: PBMCs or T cells enriched from blood (not recorded which). The origin of this receptor is a human donor in a cohort exposed to, infected with or recovered from COVID-19 (not recorded which). The donor label of this sample is uncertain. DNA for the CDR3: TGTGCCAGCAGCCCAGGACTAGCGACAGATACGCAGTATTTT. This translates into CASSPGLATDTQYF.